This T cell receptor beta chain was captured by sequencing in a study of T cell repertoires in cytomegalovirus infection. Study-level background: Recently identified HLA-C-restricted CMV epitopes were among the peptides used. Matching HLA type and CMV infection were both indicated by public TCR beta signatures.

Trimming cost V 4 bases and J 0 bases, with 15 bases left between them. Germline CDR1 is SGHAT and CDR2 is FQNNGV. The CDR3 is made up of 17 amino acids. Concerning this clonotype: Its antigen is unidentified.

A single record per CDR3 protein comes from TCRdb applying MiXCR to the reads. The sample contains about 700,000 distinct CDR3 sequences, roughly 36% of which appear only once. General study results and limits: Within the response measured ex vivo, HLA-C-restricted CMV-specific TCR beta clonotypes were dominant.

Material: cultured PBMCs, obtained from culture after CMV antigen stimulation. The TCR was taken from a human donor in good health (CMV status not recorded). Some clones in this sample may be carry-over from other donors' samples. This chain uses TRBV11-2 with TRBJ2-2; the D gene is possibly TRBD1 (6 bases). Written as DNA, the CDR3 is TGTGCCAGCAGCTCTATCAGGGGATTCACGAACACCGGGGAGCTGTTTTTT. As protein: CASSSIRGFTNTGELFF.